This TCR beta chain was profiled in a study of cytomegalovirus exposure and HLA in healthy donors. As concerns this clone: The antigen remains undetermined.

Study-level findings and limits: Productive rates of about 90% or about 30% were seen for most TCR beta V segments in an earlier analysis.

Primers for the PCR totalled 60 Vbeta and 13 Jbeta. Produced via immunoSEQ multiplex PCR; TCRdb's table is partial and in-frame only. The table shows over 40,000 clones, with roughly 80% occurring only once. The sample comprised PBMCs. The TCR was taken from a woman in her 40s in good health and CMV-seropositive.

CDR3 sequence reads: CASSSSGGQFSYEQYF. The DNA of the CDR3 is TGTGCCAGCAGCTCCAGTGGGGGACAGTTCTCCTACGAGCAGTACTTC. The chain has TRBV5-4 and TRBJ2-7; 7 bases line up with TRBD1. The ends lost 3 bases at V and 0 bases at J; junction bases unmatched: 9. The germline CDR1 and CDR2 sequences are SGHNT and YYREEE (reference sequence). This CDR3 has 16 residues.